Included here is one T cell receptor (beta chain) sequence, with context. Its specificity is not known. The CDR3 runs 17 residues. Looked up from germline, CDR1 is SNHLY and CDR2 is FYNNEI. V dropped 2 bases and J dropped 6; count of bases not matched to a gene: 11. The data are from a study of T cell repertoires in cytomegalovirus infection. Study information: Both a matching HLA type and CMV infection were indicated by public TCR beta signatures.

Study results and limitations: Cumulative public TCR beta family frequency identified carriers of CMV plus the relevant HLA.

TCRdb re-called the reads with MiXCR, one entry per CDR3 protein. This sample has fewer than 550,000 distinct CDR3 sequences, with about a third found just once. V gene TRBV2 combines with J gene TRBJ2-3; 10 bases are shared with TRBD2. The specimen was PBMCs. The sequence came from a human donor in good health (CMV status not recorded). Some clones in this sample may be carry-over from other donors' samples. The CDR3 region is CASSEWVSGGLSDTQYF. DNA of the CDR3: TGTGCCAGCAGTGAATGGGTTAGCGGGGGGCTCAGTGATACGCAGTATTTT.